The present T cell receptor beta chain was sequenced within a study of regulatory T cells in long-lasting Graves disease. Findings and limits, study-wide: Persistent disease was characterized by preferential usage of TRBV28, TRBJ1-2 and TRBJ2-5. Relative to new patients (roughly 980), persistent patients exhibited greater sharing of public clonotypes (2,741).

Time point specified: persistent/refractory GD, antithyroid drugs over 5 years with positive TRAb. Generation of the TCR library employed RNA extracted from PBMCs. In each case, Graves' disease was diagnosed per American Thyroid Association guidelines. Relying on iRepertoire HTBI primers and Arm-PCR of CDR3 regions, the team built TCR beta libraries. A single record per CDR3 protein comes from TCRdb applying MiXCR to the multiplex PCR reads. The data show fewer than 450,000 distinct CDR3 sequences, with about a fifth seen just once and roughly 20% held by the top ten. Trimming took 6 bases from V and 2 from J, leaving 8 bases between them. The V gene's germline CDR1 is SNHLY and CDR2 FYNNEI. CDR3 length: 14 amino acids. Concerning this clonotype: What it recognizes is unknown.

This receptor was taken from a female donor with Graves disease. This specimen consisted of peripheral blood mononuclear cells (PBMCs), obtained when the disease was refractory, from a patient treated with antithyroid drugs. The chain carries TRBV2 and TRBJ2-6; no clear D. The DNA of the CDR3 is TGTGCCAGCAGGAAACAAACTGGGGCCAACGTCCTGACTTTC. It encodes CASRKQTGANVLTF.